A single sample is the source of the 11 T cell receptor beta chains below, sequenced in a study of cytomegalovirus exposure and HLA in healthy donors. With 60 Vbeta and 13 Jbeta primers, the PCR was carried out. The table came from immunoSEQ multiplex PCR; TCRdb's copy has only in-frame clones and leaves some out. The sample has about 120,000 clones; roughly 80% are singletons. Source material: PBMCs. The receptor set was obtained from a woman under 30 in good health and CMV-seronegative.

The rearrangement links TRBV7-2 to TRBJ2-2, with TRBD2 matching 8 bases. The CDR3 consists of 16 residues. Germline trimming cut 7 bases from V and 2 bases from J; bases unmatched to any gene: 9. Germline V gene sequence: CDR1 SGHTA, CDR2 FQGNSA. CDR3 residues: CASTLRGAVNTGELFF. The CDR3 nucleotides are TGTGCCAGCACCTTGCGGGGGGCGGTTAACACCGGGGAGCTGTTTTTT.

The chain carries TRBV6-5 and TRBJ1-2; D is undetermined. Germline CDR1 is MNHEY and CDR2 is SVGAGI. The ends were cut back, 0 bases at V and 6 bases at J, with 11 bases in the middle. CDR3 length: 14 residues. Written as DNA, the CDR3 is TGTGCCAGCAGTTACTCCCGTCGGGGTAATGGCTACACCTTC. Translating gives CASSYSRRGNGYTF.

This chain connects TRBV2 to TRBJ2-2; D possibly corresponds to TRBD1 (6 bases). This CDR3 has 15 amino acids. Per germline, CDR1 SNHLY and CDR2 FYNNEI. Trimming took 7 bases from V and 6 from J, leaving 18 bases between them. This chain's CDR3 is CASKRSGAMAGELFF. The CDR3 DNA is TGTGCCAGCAAACGGTCAGGGGCTATGGCCGGGGAGCTGTTTTTT.

This chain joins TRBV18 and TRBJ1-3, with D tentatively TRBD1 (5 bases). V lost 3 bases and J 0 bases, leaving 9 bases between the germline ends. Germline V gene sequence: CDR1 KGHSH, CDR2 LQKENI. The CDR3 loop spans 15 amino acids. The CDR3 DNA reads as TGTGCCAGCTCACCGGAGGGGTCCTCTGGAAACACCATATATTTT. Translation: CASSPEGSSGNTIYF.

V gene TRBV11-2 combines with J gene TRBJ2-5, with D tentatively TRBD2 (6 bases). CDR1 and CDR2 from the germline V gene are SGHAT and FQNNGV. Deletions cut 3 bases from V and 1 base from J, with 6 bases between. The length of the CDR3 is 13 residues. The CDR3 sequence: CASSFGSQETQYF. The CDR3 DNA follows: TGTGCCAGCAGCTTCGGGAGCCAAGAGACCCAGTACTTC.

The chain has TRBV6-5 and TRBJ2-5, with D tentatively TRBD2 (6 bases). V lost 3 bases and J lost 2, with 10 bases in between. The germline gives CDR1 MNHEY, CDR2 SVGAGI. The CDR3 is 14 amino acids. CDR3 sequence (DNA): TGTGCCAGCAGTTATAGGGCGGGGCAAGAGACCCAGTACTTC. The encoded protein is CASSYRAGQETQYF.

This chain connects TRBV28 to TRBJ2-2, with TRBD2 matching 7 bases. Germline CDR1 and CDR2: MDHEN and SYDVKM. The CDR3 loop spans 14 amino acids. Unmatched junction bases numbered 3, after V lost 8 bases and J lost 0 bases. The DNA for the CDR3 is TGTGCCAGCCTAGCGGATGCGAACACCGGGGAGCTGTTTTTT. This sequence encodes CASLADANTGELFF.

The gene calls are TRBV4-1 and TRBJ1-5; tentatively, D is TRBD1 (6 bases). The CDR3 is 16 amino acids. Germline V CDR1 and CDR2: MGHRA, YSYEKL. Deletions cut 4 bases from V and 1 base from J, with 14 bases between. The CDR3 DNA reads as TGCGCCAGCAGCCCGAAGGGGGGGGGAAGCAATCAGCCCCAGCATTTT. Translation gives CASSPKGGGSNQPQHF.

The gene calls are TRBV2 and TRBJ1-6; D not resolved. The CDR3 loop spans 13 amino acids. V lost 8 bases and J lost 7, with 12 bases in between. Germline CDR1 SNHLY, CDR2 FYNNEI. The CDR3 nucleotides read TGTGCCAGCCGTTACAATAGCAATTCACCCCTCCACTTT. Protein: CASRYNSNSPLHF.

The chain combines TRBV7-2 with TRBJ1-6; TRBD1 is a possible D gene (5 bases). The CDR3 has 18 amino acids. Trimming shortened V by 2 bases and J by 0 bases, and 14 bases separated the two germline ends. Germline V gene data show CDR1 as SGHTA and CDR2 as FQGNSA. CDR3 DNA sequence: TGTGCCAGCAGCTTAAGTAGGATCGGGGGCTCCTATAATTCACCCCTCCACTTT. Translated: CASSLSRIGGSYNSPLHF.

The V gene is TRBV9, the J gene TRBJ2-3, with TRBD1 as a possible D gene (5 bases). Trimming took off 2 bases at V and 4 bases at J, with 20 bases between the two ends. Germline lookup yields CDR1 SGDLS and CDR2 YYNGEE. The CDR3 extends over 17 amino acids. CDR3 residues: CASSVRQFPVLSDTQYF. CDR3 coding DNA: TGTGCCAGCAGCGTTCGACAGTTTCCCGTTCTATCAGATACGCAGTATTTT.